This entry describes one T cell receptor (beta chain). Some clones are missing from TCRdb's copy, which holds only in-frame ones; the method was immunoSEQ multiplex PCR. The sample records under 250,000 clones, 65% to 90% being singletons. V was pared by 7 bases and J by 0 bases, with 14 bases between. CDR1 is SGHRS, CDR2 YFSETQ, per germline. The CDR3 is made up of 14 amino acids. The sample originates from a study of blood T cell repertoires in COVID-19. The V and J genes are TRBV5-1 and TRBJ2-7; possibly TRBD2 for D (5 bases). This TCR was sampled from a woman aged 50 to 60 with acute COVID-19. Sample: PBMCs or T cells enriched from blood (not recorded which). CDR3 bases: TGCGCCAGCCAGCGGACTCCCAGCTCCTACGAGCAGTACTTC. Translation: CASQRTPSSYEQYF.